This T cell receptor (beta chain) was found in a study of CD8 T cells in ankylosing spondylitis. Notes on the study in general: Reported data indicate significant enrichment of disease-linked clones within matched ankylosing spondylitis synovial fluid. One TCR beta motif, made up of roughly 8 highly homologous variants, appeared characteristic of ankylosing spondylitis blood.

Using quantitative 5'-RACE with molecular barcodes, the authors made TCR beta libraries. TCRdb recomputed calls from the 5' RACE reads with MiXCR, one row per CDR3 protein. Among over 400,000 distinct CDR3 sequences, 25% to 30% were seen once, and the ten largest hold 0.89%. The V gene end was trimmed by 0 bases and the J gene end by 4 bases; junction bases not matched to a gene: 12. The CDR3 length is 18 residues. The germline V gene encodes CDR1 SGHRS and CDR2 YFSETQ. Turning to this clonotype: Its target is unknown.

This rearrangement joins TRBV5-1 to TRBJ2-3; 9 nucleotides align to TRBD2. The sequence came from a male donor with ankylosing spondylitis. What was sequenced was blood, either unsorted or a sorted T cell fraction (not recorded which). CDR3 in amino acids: CASSLAGLASWGADTQYF. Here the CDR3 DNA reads TGCGCCAGCAGCTTGGCAGGACTAGCGTCATGGGGCGCAGATACGCAGTATTTT.